This entry lists 18 T cell receptor beta chains sequenced from one sample in a study of OX40 agonist ivuxolimab in advanced cancers. Library generation was performed with the immunoSEQ multiplex PCR assay. TCRdb obtained this table from immuneACCESS and retained in-frame rearrangements with V and J assigned. These tables miss some clones; where compared with another copy, unresolved V genes account for less than half of the shortfall, and the remainder is unexplained. A total of 90,000 to 100,000 clones appear in this sample, approximately 80% of them only once. The ten largest clones capture about 1.5% of the sample. The sample was CD4+ or CD8+ T cells sorted from blood, taken in a trial of the OX40 agonist ivuxolimab. These receptors all come from an adult with an advanced solid tumor such as melanoma, head and neck, liver or kidney cancer.

This clone appeared a single time. This rearrangement joins TRBV4-2 to TRBJ2-2; D could derive from TRBD1 or TRBD2 (6 bases each). The CDR3 length is 15 residues. The germline CDR1 and CDR2 sequences are LGHNA and YNFKEQ. Trimming shortened V by 5 bases and J by 6 bases, and 16 bases separated the two germline ends. The CDR3 reads CASSSQGGIAGELFF. CDR3 in DNA: TGTGCCAGCAGCTCACAGGGCGGGATCGCCGGGGAGCTGTTTTTT.

The V and J genes are TRBV4-3 and TRBJ2-1; D not resolved. The V end lost 0 bases, the J end lost 0 bases, and 12 bases lay between the germline ends. Germline V gene data show CDR1 as LGHNA and CDR2 as YSLEER. The CDR3 is 17 residues long. The DNA of the CDR3 is TGCGCCAGCAGCCAAGATCTAGGCGTAAGCTCCTACAATGAGCAGTTCTTC. Amino acid sequence: CASSQDLGVSSYNEQFF.

V gene TRBV29-1 combines with J gene TRBJ1-1, with 7 bases that match TRBD1. The germline gives CDR1 SQVTM, CDR2 ANQGSEA. The CDR3 sequence is 13 residues long. Trimming took 6 bases from V and 5 from J; bases not matched to a gene: 9. This CDR3 reads CSVGDRVATEAFF. The CDR3 bases are TGCAGCGTGGGAGACAGGGTAGCTACTGAAGCTTTCTTT.

This chain uses TRBV4-1 with TRBJ1-5, with 7 positions matching TRBD1. The CDR3 consists of 15 residues. V was clipped by 1 base and J by 7 bases; unmatched bases: 7. The germline V gene has CDR1 MGHRA and CDR2 YSYEKL. The CDR3 sequence: CASSQGGRGQQPQHF. CDR3 coding DNA: TGCGCCAGCAGCCAAGGAGGGAGGGGGCAACAGCCCCAGCATTTT.

The chain uses TRBV28 and TRBJ1-2, with D unresolved. This CDR3 is built from 13 residues. Germline values: CDR1 MDHEN, CDR2 SYDVKM. V lost 2 bases and J lost 6, with 10 bases in between. The CDR3 reads CASSLGFEHGYTF. Written as DNA, the CDR3 is TGTGCCAGCAGTTTAGGATTCGAGCATGGCTACACCTTC.

The chain has TRBV5-1 and TRBJ2-1; D call uncertain. Germline assignment: CDR1 SGHRS and CDR2 YFSETQ. V lost 4 bases and J 5 bases, leaving 13 bases between the germline ends. This CDR3 region has 14 residues. The CDR3, as DNA: TGCGCCAGCAGCAGGGCGGATTATGACAATGAGCAGTTCTTC. Translating it yields CASSRADYDNEQFF.

The chain couples TRBV5-1 to TRBJ2-5; D remains ambiguous. V lost 2 bases to trimming and J lost 1 base, with 9 bases between them. The CDR3 is 14 amino acids. CDR1 and CDR2 (germline): SGHRS, YFSETQ. The CDR3 loop reads CASSFPGGQETQYF. The CDR3, as DNA: TGCGCCAGCAGCTTCCCCGGCGGCCAAGAGACCCAGTACTTC.

The genes are TRBV2 and TRBJ1-3; no clear D gene. The germline gives CDR1 SNHLY, CDR2 FYNNEI. The CDR3 contains 14 residues. With 7 bases removed from V and 2 bases from J, the gap between germline ends came to 12 bases. The CDR3 nucleotides read TGTGCCAGCAAATTGGTTACGGCTGGAAACACCATATATTTT. Translating it yields CASKLVTAGNTIYF.

This rearrangement joins TRBV5-4 to TRBJ1-3; tentative D call: TRBD1 (5 bases). Trimming left V 0 bases short and J 2 bases short, with 12 bases between. Per the germline V gene, CDR1 is SGHNT and CDR2 is YYREEE (reference sequence). There are 16 residues in the CDR3. CDR3 protein: CASSLVGGGTGNTIYF. The CDR3 DNA follows: TGTGCCAGCAGCTTGGTCGGCGGGGGTACTGGAAACACCATATATTTT.

The chain joins TRBV2 to TRBJ1-3, with D perhaps matching TRBD1 (6 bases). Germline V CDR1 and CDR2: SNHLY, FYNNEI. Trimming took off 6 bases at V and 4 bases at J, with 10 bases between the two ends. This CDR3 contains 13 residues. The DNA of the CDR3 is TGTGCCAGCAGACAGGGACTCGGAAACACCATATATTTT. It specifies CASRQGLGNTIYF.

The rearrangement links TRBV19 to TRBJ2-7; 7 positions match TRBD1. V was clipped by 1 base and J by 7 bases; unmatched bases: 10. This CDR3 is built from 15 residues. CDR1 and CDR2 from the germline V gene are LNHDA and SQIVND (reference sequence). The CDR3 loop is CASSIAFRGTQEQYF. CDR3 bases: TGTGCCAGTAGTATAGCCTTCAGGGGGACGCAAGAGCAGTACTTC.

On this clone itself: Other DNA sequences in this sample translate to the same CDR3. V is TRBV5-1 and J is TRBJ1-4; TRBD1 is a possible D gene (5 bases). Trimming cost V 2 bases and J 0 bases, with 14 bases left between them. Germline CDR1 SGHRS, CDR2 YFSETQ. The CDR3 covers 17 residues. The CDR3 DNA follows: TGCGCCAGCAGCTTTGGTCCGGGGGTTGCAACTAATGAAAAACTGTTTTTT. Its protein product is CASSFGPGVATNEKLFF.

The V gene is TRBV7-2, the J gene TRBJ1-1; D is possibly TRBD1 (6 bases). V lost 7 bases to trimming and J lost 5 bases, with 23 bases between them. Per germline, CDR1 SGHTA and CDR2 FQGNSA. The CDR3 runs to 16 residues. CDR3 protein: CASNQMTYGGRTEAFF. The CDR3 coding sequence is TGTGCCAGCAACCAAATGACGTACGGGGGGCGGACTGAAGCTTTCTTT.

V usage is TRBV19 and J usage is TRBJ1-2, with D unclear. There are 12 residues in the CDR3. The germline gives CDR1 LNHDA, CDR2 SQIVND (reference sequence). V was trimmed by 0 bases and J by 3 bases, leaving 2 bases between them. CDR3 sequence reads: CASSIEDYGYTF. The CDR3 DNA follows: TGTGCCAGTAGTATAGAGGACTATGGCTACACCTTC.

V is TRBV9 and J is TRBJ2-2, with TRBD2 matching over 8 bases. The CDR3 sequence is 14 residues long. The V gene's germline CDR1 is SGDLS and CDR2 YYNGEE. The J segment lost 2 bases and the V segment lost 8 bases, leaving 5 bases of the junction unmatched. CDR3 DNA: TGTGCCAGTCGGGAGGGGGTAAACACCGGGGAGCTGTTTTTT. It yields the protein CASREGVNTGELFF.

By sample share, this clone is medium-sized (0.01 to 0.1%). The chain carries TRBV11-3 and TRBJ2-7; TRBD1 matches at 8 bases. J lost 7 bases, V lost 4 bases, and 3 bases had no gene match. CDR1 and CDR2 (germline): SGHNT, YENEEA. There are 12 residues in the CDR3. CDR3 in amino acids: CASSSGDREQYF. For the CDR3, the DNA is TGTGCCAGCAGCTCAGGGGACAGGGAGCAGTACTTC.

V usage is TRBV10-1 and J usage is TRBJ1-6; D call uncertain. Trimming left V 10 bases short and J 8 bases short, with 15 bases between. The CDR3 loop spans 13 amino acids. CDR1 is WNHNN and CDR2 is SYGVQD in the germline V gene (reference sequence). CDR3 sequence (DNA): TGCGCCACCTGGTTGGGATTCGATTCACCCCTCCACTTT. It encodes CATWLGFDSPLHF.

The rearrangement uses TRBV30 and TRBJ1-4; 12 nucleotides match TRBD1. V was clipped by 5 bases and J by 8 bases; unmatched bases: 6. Per the germline V gene, CDR1 is GTSNPN and CDR2 is SVGIG (reference sequence). This CDR3 has 14 residues. CDR3 loop: CAWGTGGVLEKLFF. CDR3 bases: TGTGCCTGGGGGACAGGGGGCGTTCTCGAAAAACTGTTTTTT.